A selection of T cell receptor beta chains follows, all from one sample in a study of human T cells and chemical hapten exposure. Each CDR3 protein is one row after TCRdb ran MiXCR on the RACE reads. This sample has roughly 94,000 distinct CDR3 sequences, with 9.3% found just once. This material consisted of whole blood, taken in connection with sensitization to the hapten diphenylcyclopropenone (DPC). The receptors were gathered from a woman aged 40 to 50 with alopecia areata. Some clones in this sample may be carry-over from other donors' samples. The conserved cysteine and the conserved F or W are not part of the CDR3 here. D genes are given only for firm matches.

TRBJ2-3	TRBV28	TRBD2	ASRLAGGQGTQY
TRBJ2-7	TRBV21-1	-	ASSKEPRTQRSYEQY
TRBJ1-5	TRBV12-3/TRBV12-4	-	ASSFRQVGNQPQH
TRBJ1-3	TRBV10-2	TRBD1	ASSRGGDGNTIY
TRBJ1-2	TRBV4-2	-	ASSPLLYLQGSINYGYT
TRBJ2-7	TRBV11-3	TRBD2	ASSRRQSGRKYEQY
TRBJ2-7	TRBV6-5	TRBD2	ASSKQLAGGLYEQY
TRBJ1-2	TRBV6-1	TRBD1	ASRAPGGYGYT
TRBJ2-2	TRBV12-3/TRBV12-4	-	AVEGGNTGELF
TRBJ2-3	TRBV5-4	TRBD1	ASSTRDRGREGDTQY
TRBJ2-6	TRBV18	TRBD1	ASTQDRQSGANVLT
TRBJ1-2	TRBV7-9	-	ASISAGAHGYT
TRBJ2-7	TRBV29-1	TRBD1	SVRYEIGKGARSSYEQY
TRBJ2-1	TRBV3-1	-	ASSQGADTYNEQF
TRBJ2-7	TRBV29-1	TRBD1	SVPGQGSYEQY
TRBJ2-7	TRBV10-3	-	AIQPGTSSYEQY
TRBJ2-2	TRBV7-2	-	ASSSGVTDGELF
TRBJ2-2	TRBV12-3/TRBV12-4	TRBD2	ASRGLGELF
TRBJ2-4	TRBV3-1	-	ASSQGQSKNIQY
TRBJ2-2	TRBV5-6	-	ASSLAGPGGELF
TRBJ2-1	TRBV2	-	ASSEVNQEQF
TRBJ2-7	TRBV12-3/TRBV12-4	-	ASSPVGGASYEQY
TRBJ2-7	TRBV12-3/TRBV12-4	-	ASSRGTGELY
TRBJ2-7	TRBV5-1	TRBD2	ASSLSGMTYEQY
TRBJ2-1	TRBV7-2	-	ASSQNYGLEQF
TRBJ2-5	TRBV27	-	ASSPIGTPETQY
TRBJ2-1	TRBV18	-	ASSPDSYEQF
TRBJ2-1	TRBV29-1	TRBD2	SVTTTSASYNEQF
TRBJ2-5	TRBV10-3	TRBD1	AISRQGGLQETQY
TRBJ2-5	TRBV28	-	ASSSRETQY
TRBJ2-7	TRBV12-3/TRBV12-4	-	ASSLVGPDEQY
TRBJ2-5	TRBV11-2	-	ASSMRGAPPETQY
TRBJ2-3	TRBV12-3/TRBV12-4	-	ASSLAGDTQY
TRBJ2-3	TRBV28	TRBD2	ASSLYSSGTSPDTQY
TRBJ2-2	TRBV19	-	ASSTRTALATTGELF
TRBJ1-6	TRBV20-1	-	SAVDTYNSPLH
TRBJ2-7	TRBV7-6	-	ASSPSQGYEQY
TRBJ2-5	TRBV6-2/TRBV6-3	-	ASSYPRETRY
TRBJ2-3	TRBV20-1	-	SATAGWGDTQY
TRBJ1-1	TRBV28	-	AVTRPGNTEAF
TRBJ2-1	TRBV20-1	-	SATSHLAFNEQF
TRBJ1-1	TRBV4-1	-	ASSQDLIGGREAF
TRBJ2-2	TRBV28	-	ASSLQGGELF
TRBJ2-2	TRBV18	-	ASSPTPRGGTGELF
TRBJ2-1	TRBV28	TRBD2	ASSLRTSGSTVEQF
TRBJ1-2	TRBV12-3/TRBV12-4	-	ASSESYGYT
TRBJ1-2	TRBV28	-	ASSLFGGRGLSGYT
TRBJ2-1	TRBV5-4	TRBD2	ASSLRSGGLPEQF
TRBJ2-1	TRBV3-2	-	ASSHLGRGIDEQF
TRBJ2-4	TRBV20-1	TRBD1	SAPGPWDRKNIQY
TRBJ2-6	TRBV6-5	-	ASSYSTGAGANVLT